These 18 T cell receptor beta chains originate from one sample sequenced in a study of blood T cells in healthy people across ages. With a J-beta primer mix and a sample-barcoded 5' primer, a second PCR ran about 6 to 11 cycles. TCRdb called the 5' RACE reads again in MiXCR, with one record for every CDR3 protein. In the table there are 700,000 to 950,000 distinct CDR3 sequences, 40% to 45% of which are singletons. The sequenced material came from blood. The receptor source for this set is a woman in her sixties or seventies in good health.

Written as DNA, the CDR3 is TGTGCCAGCAGCCGGATCGCAGGGGTTAACTATGGCTACACCTTC. This encodes CASSRIAGVNYGYTF. The rearrangement joins TRBV11-2 to TRBJ1-2; perhaps TRBD1 as D (6 bases). Per germline, CDR1 SGHAT and CDR2 FQNNGV. Trimming left V 5 bases short and J 1 base short, with 14 bases between. The CDR3 runs to 15 residues.

V is TRBV2 and J is TRBJ1-2; the match to TRBD1 covers 7 bases. Germline lookup yields CDR1 SNHLY and CDR2 FYNNEI. This CDR3 region has 13 residues. The junction had 5 bases not matched to a gene; V was cut back by 4 bases and J by 6 bases. The CDR3 DNA reads TGTGCCAGCAGTGGTCAGGGGGAAAATGGCTACACCTTC. This sequence encodes CASSGQGENGYTF.

The gene calls are TRBV28 and TRBJ2-1, with TRBD1 matching 9 bases. This CDR3 is 15 amino acids long. Germline CDR1 and CDR2: MDHEN and SYDVKM. J was trimmed by 5 bases and V by 7 bases; bases with no gene match: 9. CDR3 residues: CASTGAGQGNNEQFF. The CDR3 nucleotides read TGTGCCAGCACGGGGGCGGGACAGGGAAACAATGAGCAGTTCTTC.

The chain employs TRBV20-1 and TRBJ1-1; D is unresolved. V was pared by 6 bases and J by 7 bases, with 12 bases between. The CDR3 is made up of 11 amino acids. CDR1 DFQATT and CDR2 SNEGSKA come from the germline V gene (reference sequence). The CDR3: CSAVPSLEAFF. CDR3 bases: TGCAGTGCGGTACCCAGTCTTGAAGCTTTCTTT.

The chain uses TRBV4-2 and TRBJ2-6; no definite D call. CDR3 size: 14 residues. Trimming removed 6 bases at V and 2 bases at J, with 8 bases between. The germline V gene encodes CDR1 LGHNA and CDR2 YNFKEQ. CDR3 in DNA: TGTGCCAGCAGACCAGGTGCTGGGGCCAACGTCCTGACTTTC. This translates into CASRPGAGANVLTF.

DNA of the CDR3: TGCGCCAGCAGCTTGTTGCAAGGGGCCCAGAGAGGCAATCAGCCCCAGCATTTT. Translation gives CASSLLQGAQRGNQPQHF. The chain employs TRBV5-1 and TRBJ1-5; D might be TRBD1 (5 bases). The germline CDR1 and CDR2 sequences are SGHRS and YFSETQ. Trimming shortened V by 1 base and J by 2 bases, and 19 bases separated the two germline ends. The CDR3 is made up of 18 amino acids. The variable domain in full, with the rest retrieved from reference TRBV5-1 and TRBJ1-5, is KAGVTQTPRYLIKTRGQQVTLSCSPISGHRSVSWYQQTPGQGLQFLFEYFSETQRNKGNFPGRFSGRQFSNSRSEMNVSTLELGDSALYLCASSLLQGAQRGNQPQHFGDGTRLSIL.

For this clonotype: Possible read error: a much larger clone is one base away. The chain links TRBV20-1 to TRBJ2-3; no clear D gene. Per the germline V gene, CDR1 is DFQATT and CDR2 is SNEGSKA (reference sequence). CDR3 length: 12 residues. The V gene lost 1 base and the J gene lost 4 bases, with 6 bases spanning the gap. The CDR3 sequence: CSARVPPDTQYF. For the CDR3, the DNA is TGCAGTGCTAGAGTCCCCCCAGATACGCAGTATTTT.

This clonotype was seen only a few times. The chain joins TRBV7-8 to TRBJ2-7; D tentatively reads TRBD1 or TRBD2 (5 bases each). Germline values: CDR1 SGHVS, CDR2 FQNEAQ. The CDR3 runs to 14 residues. Trimming stripped 5 bases from V and 2 bases from J, with 13 bases between. This CDR3 reads CASSPGPPTYEQYF. In nucleotides, the CDR3 is TGTGCCAGCAGCCCGGGACCGCCTACCTACGAGCAGTACTTC.

The V gene is TRBV7-9, the J gene TRBJ1-6; no definite D call. The V end lost 7 bases, the J end lost 10 bases, and 14 bases lay between the germline ends. The CDR3 runs 13 residues. Germline values: CDR1 SEHNR, CDR2 FQNEAQ (reference sequence). The CDR3 loop reads CASTNLRESPLHF. In nucleotides, the CDR3 is TGTGCCAGCACCAACCTCCGGGAATCACCCCTCCACTTT.

This clonotype was counted at least ten times. The chain employs TRBV29-1 and TRBJ1-2; no clear D. In germline, CDR1 is SQVTM, CDR2 ANQGSEA. Trimming stripped 0 bases from V and 4 bases from J, with 9 bases between. CDR3 length: 13 residues. This CDR3 is CSVEDHQLYGYTF. The DNA for the CDR3 is TGCAGCGTTGAAGATCACCAGCTCTATGGCTACACCTTC.

This clonotype has more than one count but fewer than ten. The rearrangement uses TRBV13 and TRBJ1-1, with D unclear. Between the trimmed V and J ends, which lost 6 bases and 4 bases, there was a span of 12 bases. In germline, CDR1 is PRHDT, CDR2 FYEKMQ (reference sequence). The CDR3 contains 13 residues. CDR3: CASRPRVVTEAFF. The CDR3 nucleotides are TGTGCCAGCAGGCCTAGGGTGGTCACTGAAGCTTTCTTT.

About this clonotype: The missing conserved phenylalanine or tryptophan at the end of this CDR3 makes a read error likely. V usage is TRBV20-1 and J usage is TRBJ1-1; possibly TRBD1 for D (5 bases). CDR3 length: 16 amino acids. V was shortened by 3 bases and J by 4 bases, with 21 bases between the two germline ends. Germline CDR1 DFQATT, CDR2 SNEGSKA (reference sequence). The CDR3 DNA follows: TGCAGTGCTAGCAACCCCCAGGGTATTAGGTCCACTGAAGCTTTCTTA. Its translation: CSASNPQGIRSTEAFL.

The V and J genes are TRBV12-3 or TRBV12-4 and TRBJ2-1; TRBD2 matches at 10 bases. V lost 6 bases, J lost 5 bases, and 7 bases stayed unmatched. The CDR3 length is 15 residues. For the CDR3, the DNA is TGTGCCAGCAGAGAACTAGCGGGGAGTCACAATGAGCAGTTCTTC. It specifies CASRELAGSHNEQFF.

The sample holds a few counts of this clonotype. The rearrangement joins TRBV7-2 to TRBJ2-2; no firm D call. Germline V gives CDR1 SGHTA, CDR2 FQGNSA. The CDR3 totals 16 residues. V lost 2 bases, J lost 1 base, and 11 bases lay in between. The CDR3 DNA is TGTGCCAGCAGCTTATTATCCTACCGGAACACCGGGGAGCTGTTTTTT. Residues: CASSLLSYRNTGELFF. The whole variable domain, remainder taken from reference TRBV7-2 and TRBJ2-2, is GAGVSQSPSNKVTEKGKDVELRCDPISGHTALYWYRQSLGQGLEFLIYFQGNSAPDKSGLPSDRFSAERTGGSVSTLTIQRTQQEDSAVYLCASSLLSYRNTGELFFGEGSRLTVL.

This chain links TRBV9 with TRBJ1-1, with D perhaps matching TRBD1 (6 bases). Germline values: CDR1 SGDLS, CDR2 YYNGEE. CDR3 length: 13 amino acids. The V end was cut by 0 bases, the J end by 6 bases, with 9 bases between. CDR3 nucleotide sequence: TGTGCCAGCAGCGTAGAGGGGGGGTCTGAAGCTTTCTTT. Its translation is CASSVEGGSEAFF.

J is TRBJ2-1 and V is TRBV9, with D maybe TRBD1 (6 bases). This CDR3 spans 15 amino acids. V was trimmed by 0 bases and J by 7 bases, leaving 14 bases between them. Germline CDR1 is SGDLS and CDR2 is YYNGEE. CDR3: CASSVDGQGQNEQFF. The CDR3 nucleotides read TGTGCCAGCAGCGTAGATGGGCAGGGGCAAAATGAGCAGTTCTTC.

The chain employs TRBV20-1 and TRBJ2-4; TRBD2 might be the D (5 bases). V lost 3 bases and J 0 bases, leaving 9 bases between the germline ends. This CDR3 is 14 amino acids long. The germline V gene encodes CDR1 DFQATT and CDR2 SNEGSKA (reference sequence). The CDR3: CSASRDIAKNIQYF. CDR3 in DNA: TGCAGTGCTAGCCGGGATATAGCCAAAAACATTCAGTACTTC.

V usage is TRBV28 and J usage is TRBJ1-2, with D possibly matching TRBD1 (5 bases). The V gene's germline CDR1 is MDHEN and CDR2 SYDVKM. Trimming left V 6 bases short and J 7 bases short, with 9 bases between. The CDR3 runs 11 residues. For the CDR3, the DNA is TGTGCCAGCAGGACGCAGGGTGGCTACACCTTC. Translation gives CASRTQGGYTF.